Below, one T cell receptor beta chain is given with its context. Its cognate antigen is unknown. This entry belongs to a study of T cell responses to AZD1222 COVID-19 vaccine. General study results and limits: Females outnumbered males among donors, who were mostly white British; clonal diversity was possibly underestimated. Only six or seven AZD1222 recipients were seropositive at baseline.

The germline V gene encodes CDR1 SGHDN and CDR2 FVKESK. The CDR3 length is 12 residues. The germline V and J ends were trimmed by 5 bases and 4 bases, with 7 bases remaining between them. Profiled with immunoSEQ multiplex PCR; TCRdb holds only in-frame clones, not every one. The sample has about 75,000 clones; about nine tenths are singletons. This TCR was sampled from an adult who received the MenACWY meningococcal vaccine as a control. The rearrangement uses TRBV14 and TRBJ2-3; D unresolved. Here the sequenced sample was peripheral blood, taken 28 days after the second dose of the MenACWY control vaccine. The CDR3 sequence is CASSDSADTQYF. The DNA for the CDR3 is TGTGCCAGCAGCGACTCTGCAGATACGCAGTATTTT.